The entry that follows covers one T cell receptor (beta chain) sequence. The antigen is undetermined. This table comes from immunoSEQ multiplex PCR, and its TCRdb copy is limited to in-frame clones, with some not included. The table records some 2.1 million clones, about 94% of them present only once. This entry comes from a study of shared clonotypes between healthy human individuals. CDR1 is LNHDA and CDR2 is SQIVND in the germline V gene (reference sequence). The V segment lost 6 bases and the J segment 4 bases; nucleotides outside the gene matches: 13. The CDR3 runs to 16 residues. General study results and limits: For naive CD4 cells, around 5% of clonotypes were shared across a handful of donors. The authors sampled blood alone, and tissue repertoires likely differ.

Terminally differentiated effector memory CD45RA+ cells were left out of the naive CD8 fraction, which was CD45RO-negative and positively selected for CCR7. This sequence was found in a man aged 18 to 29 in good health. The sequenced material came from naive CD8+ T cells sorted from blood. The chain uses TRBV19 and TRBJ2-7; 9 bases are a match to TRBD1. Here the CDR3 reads CASSESHRGREYEQYF. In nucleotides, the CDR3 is TGTGCCAGTAGCGAATCCCACAGGGGGCGCGAGTACGAGCAGTACTTC.